This T cell receptor (beta chain) was recorded in a study of human T cells and chemical hapten exposure. Turning to the study itself: Patch tests applied 0.01% DPC to the upper back and were scored after 6 days.

The V end was cut by 4 bases, the J end by 9 bases, with 16 bases between. This CDR3 contains 14 residues. The germline V gene encodes CDR1 SGHDN and CDR2 FVKESK. Time point given: pre-sensitization, week 0. Documented treatment: therapeutic diphenylcyclopropenone sensitization with weekly scalp DPC. Patches went on only after blood had been drawn each time. In its sample, this clonotype was seen many times. Each CDR3 protein is one row after TCRdb ran MiXCR on the RACE reads. The data show tens of thousands of distinct CDR3 sequences, approximately 6.7% seen once. The chain carries TRBV14 and TRBJ2-1; TRBD1 or TRBD2 may be the D gene (5 bases each). The sequence was obtained from a woman in her 30s with alopecia areata. Some clones in this sample may be carry-over from other donors' samples. Source: whole blood, taken in connection with sensitization to the hapten diphenylcyclopropenone (DPC). This CDR3 reads CASSLKMGVSEQFF. The CDR3 nucleotides are TGTGCCAGCAGCCTCAAAATGGGGGTATCTGAGCAGTTCTTC.